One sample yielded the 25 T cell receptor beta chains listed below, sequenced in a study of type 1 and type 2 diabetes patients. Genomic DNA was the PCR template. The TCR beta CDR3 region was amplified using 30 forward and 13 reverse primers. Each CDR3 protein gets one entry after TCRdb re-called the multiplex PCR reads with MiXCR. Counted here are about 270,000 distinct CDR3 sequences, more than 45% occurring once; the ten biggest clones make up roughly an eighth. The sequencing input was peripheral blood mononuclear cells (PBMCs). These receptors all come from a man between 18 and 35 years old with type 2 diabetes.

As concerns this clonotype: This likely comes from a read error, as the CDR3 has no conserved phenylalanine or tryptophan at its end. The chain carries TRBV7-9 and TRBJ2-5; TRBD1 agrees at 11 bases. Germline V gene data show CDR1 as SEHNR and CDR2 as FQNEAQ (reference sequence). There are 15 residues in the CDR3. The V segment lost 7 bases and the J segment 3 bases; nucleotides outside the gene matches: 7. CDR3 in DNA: TGTGCCAGCACCCAACCGGGACAGGGGGAAGAGACCCAGTACCTC. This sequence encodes CASTQPGQGEETQYL.

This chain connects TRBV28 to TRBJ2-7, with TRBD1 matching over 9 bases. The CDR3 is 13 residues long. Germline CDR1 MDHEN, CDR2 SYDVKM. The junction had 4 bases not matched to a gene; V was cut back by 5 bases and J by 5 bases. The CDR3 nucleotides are TGTGCCAGCAGTGTCCGACAGGGGGACGAGCAGTACTTC. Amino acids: CASSVRQGDEQYF.

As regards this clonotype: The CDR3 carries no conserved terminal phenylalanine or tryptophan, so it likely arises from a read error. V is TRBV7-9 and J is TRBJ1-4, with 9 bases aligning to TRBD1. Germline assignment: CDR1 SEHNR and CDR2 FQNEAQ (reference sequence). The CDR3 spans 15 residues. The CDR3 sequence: CTSSLRGQGREKLFY. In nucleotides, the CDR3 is TGTACCAGCAGCTTGAGGGGACAGGGCCGAGAAAAACTGTTTTAT.

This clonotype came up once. In nucleotides, the CDR3 is TGCGCCAGCAGCCAAGATGGCCCGCGTGTCACAGATACGCAGTATTTT. Translated: CASSQDGPRVTDTQYF. This chain joins TRBV4-3 and TRBJ2-3; D is unclear. Deletions cut 0 bases from V and 2 bases from J, with 12 bases between. Germline V gene lookup returns CDR1 LGHNA and CDR2 YSLEER. This CDR3 region has 16 residues.

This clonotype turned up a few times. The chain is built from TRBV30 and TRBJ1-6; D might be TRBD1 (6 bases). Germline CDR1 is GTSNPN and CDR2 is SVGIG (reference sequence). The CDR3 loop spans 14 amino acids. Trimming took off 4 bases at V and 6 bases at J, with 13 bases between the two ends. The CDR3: CAWNRVGINSPLHF. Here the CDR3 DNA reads TGTGCCTGGAACAGGGTCGGCATTAATTCACCCCTCCACTTT.

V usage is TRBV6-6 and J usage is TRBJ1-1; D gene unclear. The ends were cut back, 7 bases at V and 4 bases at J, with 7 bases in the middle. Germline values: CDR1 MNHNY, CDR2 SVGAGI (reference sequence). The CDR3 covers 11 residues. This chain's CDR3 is CASMRSTEAFF. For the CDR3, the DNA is TGTGCCAGCATGAGGAGCACTGAAGCTTTCTTT.

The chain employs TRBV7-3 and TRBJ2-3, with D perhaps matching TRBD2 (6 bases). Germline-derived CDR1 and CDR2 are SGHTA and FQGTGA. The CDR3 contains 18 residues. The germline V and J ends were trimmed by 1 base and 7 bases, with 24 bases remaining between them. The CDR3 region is CASSLSPLRLWDLNTQYF. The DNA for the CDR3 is TGTGCCAGCAGCTTAAGTCCTCTTCGGCTCTGGGACTTAAATACGCAGTATTTT.

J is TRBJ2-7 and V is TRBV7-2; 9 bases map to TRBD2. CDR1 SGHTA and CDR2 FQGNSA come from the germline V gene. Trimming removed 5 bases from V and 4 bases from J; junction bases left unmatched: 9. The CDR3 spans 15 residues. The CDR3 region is CASSAVAGEYYEQYF. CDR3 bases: TGTGCCAGCAGCGCCGTAGCGGGAGAATATTACGAGCAGTACTTC.

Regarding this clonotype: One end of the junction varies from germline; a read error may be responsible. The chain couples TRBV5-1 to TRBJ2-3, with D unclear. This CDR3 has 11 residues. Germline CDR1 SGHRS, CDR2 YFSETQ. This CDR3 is CASSFVDTQYF. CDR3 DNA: TGTGCCAGCAGCTTCGTGGATACGCAGTATTTT. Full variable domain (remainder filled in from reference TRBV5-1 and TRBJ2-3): KAGVTQTPRYLIKTRGQQVTLSCSPISGHRSVSWYQQTPGQGLQFLFEYFSETQRNKGNFPGRFSGRQFSNSRSEMNVSTLELGDSALYLCASSFVDTQYFGPGTRLTVL.

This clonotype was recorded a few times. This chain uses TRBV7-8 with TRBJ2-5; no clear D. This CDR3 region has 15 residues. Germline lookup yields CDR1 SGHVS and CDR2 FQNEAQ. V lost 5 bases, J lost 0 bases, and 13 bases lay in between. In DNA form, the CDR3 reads TGTGCCAGCAGCCCACCCTGGGTGGACCAAGAGACCCAGTACTTC. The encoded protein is CASSPPWVDQETQYF.

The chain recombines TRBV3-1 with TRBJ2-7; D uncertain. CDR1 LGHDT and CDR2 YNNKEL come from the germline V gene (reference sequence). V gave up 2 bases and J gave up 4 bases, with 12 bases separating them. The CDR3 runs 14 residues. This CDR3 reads CASSQQAVWYEQYF. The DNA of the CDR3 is TGTGCCAGCAGCCAACAAGCTGTTTGGTACGAGCAGTACTTC.

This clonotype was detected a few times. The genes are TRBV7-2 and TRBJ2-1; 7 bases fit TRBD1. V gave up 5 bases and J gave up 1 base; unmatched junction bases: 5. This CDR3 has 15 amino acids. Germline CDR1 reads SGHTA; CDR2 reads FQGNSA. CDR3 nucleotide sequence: TGTGCCAGCAGCAACAACAGGGGATCCTACAATGAGCAGTTCTTC. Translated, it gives CASSNNRGSYNEQFF.

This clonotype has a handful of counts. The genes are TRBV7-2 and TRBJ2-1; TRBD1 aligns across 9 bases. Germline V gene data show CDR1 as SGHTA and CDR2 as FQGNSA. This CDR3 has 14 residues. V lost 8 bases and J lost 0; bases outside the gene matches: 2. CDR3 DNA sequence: TGTGCCAGCGGGACAGGGCTCTCCTACAATGAGCAGTTCTTC. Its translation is CASGTGLSYNEQFF. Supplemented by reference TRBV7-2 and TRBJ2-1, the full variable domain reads GAGVSQSPSNKVTEKGKDVELRCDPISGHTALYWYRQSLGQGLEFLIYFQGNSAPDKSGLPSDRFSAERTGGSVSTLTIQRTQQEDSAVYLCASGTGLSYNEQFFGPGTRLTVL.

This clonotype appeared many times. The CDR3 coding sequence is TGTGCCAGCAGCGGGGACAGGGCTAACTATGGCTACACCTTC. It translates to CASSGDRANYGYTF. The J gene is TRBJ1-2, the V gene TRBV12-3 or TRBV12-4; 9 bases align to TRBD1. The CDR3 sequence is 14 residues long. After removal of 6 bases from V and 0 bases from J, the junction contained 2 bases not matched to a gene.

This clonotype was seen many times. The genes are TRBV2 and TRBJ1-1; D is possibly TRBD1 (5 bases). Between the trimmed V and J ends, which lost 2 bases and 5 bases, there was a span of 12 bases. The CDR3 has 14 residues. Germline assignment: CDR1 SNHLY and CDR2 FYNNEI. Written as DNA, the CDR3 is TGTGCCAGCAGTGAATTTCAGGGAGGTACTGAAGCTTTCTTT. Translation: CASSEFQGGTEAFF.

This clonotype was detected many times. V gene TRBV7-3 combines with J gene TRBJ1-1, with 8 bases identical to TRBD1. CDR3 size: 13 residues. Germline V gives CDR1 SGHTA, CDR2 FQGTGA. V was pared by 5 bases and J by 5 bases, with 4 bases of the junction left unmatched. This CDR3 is CASSADRGTEAFF. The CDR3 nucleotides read TGTGCCAGCAGCGCCGACAGGGGAACTGAAGCTTTCTTT. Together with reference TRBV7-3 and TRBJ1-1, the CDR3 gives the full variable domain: GAGVSQTPSNKVTEKGKYVELRCDPISGHTALYWYRQSLGQGPEFLIYFQGTGAADDSGLPNDRFFAVRPEGSVSTLKIQRTERGDSAVYLCASSADRGTEAFFGQGTRLTVV.

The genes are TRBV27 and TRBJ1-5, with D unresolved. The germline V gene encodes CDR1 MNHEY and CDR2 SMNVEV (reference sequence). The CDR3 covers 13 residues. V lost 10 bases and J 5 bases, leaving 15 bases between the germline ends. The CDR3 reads CATSQATYQPQHF. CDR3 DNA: TGTGCCACATCCCAGGCGACTTATCAGCCCCAGCATTTT.

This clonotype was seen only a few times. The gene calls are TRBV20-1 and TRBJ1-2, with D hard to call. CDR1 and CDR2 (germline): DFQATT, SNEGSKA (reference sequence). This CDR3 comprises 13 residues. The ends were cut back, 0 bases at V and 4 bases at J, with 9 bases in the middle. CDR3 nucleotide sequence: TGCAGTGCTAGAGATGAGGGCCTCTATGGCTACACCTTC. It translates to CSARDEGLYGYTF.

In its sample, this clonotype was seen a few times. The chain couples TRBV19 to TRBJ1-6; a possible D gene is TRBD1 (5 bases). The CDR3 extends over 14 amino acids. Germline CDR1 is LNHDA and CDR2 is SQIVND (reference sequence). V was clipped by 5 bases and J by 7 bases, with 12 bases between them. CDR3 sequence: CASSAGTSNSPLHF. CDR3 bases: TGTGCCAGTAGTGCCGGGACCTCGAATTCACCCCTCCACTTT.

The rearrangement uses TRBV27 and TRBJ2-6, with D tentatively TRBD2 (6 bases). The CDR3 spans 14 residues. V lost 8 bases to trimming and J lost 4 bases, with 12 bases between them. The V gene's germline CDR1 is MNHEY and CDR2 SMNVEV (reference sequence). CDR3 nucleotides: TGTGCCAGCCGAAGGAGGGTAGGGGCCAACGTCCTGACTTTC. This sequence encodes CASRRRVGANVLTF.

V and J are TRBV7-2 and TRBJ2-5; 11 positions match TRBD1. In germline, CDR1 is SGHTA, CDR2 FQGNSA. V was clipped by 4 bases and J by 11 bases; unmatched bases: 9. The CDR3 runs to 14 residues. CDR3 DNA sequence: TGTGCCAGCAGCTCAGGACAGGGGGCGTGGGAGCAGTACTTC. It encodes CASSSGQGAWEQYF.

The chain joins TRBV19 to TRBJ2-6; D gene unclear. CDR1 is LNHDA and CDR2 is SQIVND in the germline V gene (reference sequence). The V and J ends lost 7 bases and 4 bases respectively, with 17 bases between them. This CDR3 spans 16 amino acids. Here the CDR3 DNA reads TGTGCCAGTATGTCCCGGACGTCTCTGGGGGCCAACGTCCTGACTTTC. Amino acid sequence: CASMSRTSLGANVLTF.

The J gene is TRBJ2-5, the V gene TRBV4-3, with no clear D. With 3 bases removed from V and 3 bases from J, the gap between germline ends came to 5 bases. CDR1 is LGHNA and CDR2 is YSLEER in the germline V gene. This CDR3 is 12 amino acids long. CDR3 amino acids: CASSQREETQYF. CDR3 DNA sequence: TGCGCCAGCAGCCAGAGAGAAGAGACCCAGTACTTC.

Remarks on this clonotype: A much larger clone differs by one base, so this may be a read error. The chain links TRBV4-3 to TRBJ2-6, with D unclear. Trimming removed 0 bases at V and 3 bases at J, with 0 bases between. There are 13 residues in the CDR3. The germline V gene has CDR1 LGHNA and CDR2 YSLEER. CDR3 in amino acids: CASSQDGANVLTF. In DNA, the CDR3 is TGCGCCAGCAGCCAAGATGGGGCCAACGTCCTGACTTTC.

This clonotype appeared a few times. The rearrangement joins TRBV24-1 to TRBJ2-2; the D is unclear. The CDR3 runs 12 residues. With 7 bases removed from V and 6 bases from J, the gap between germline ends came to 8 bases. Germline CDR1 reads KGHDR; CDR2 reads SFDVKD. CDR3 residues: CATSPWPGELFF. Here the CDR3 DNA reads TGTGCCACCAGCCCCTGGCCCGGGGAGCTGTTTTTT.